A single sample is the source of the 25 T cell receptor beta chains below, sequenced in a study of blood T cell repertoires in COVID-19. Some clones are missing from TCRdb's copy, which holds only in-frame ones; the method was immunoSEQ multiplex PCR. The data show approximately 160,000 clones, around 74% seen once. Sequencing was carried out using peripheral blood. These receptor sequences come from a man between 65 and 85 years old with acute or convalescent COVID-19.

The chain couples TRBV30 to TRBJ1-1; 10 bases fit TRBD1. Trimming removed 2 bases from V and 3 bases from J; junction bases left unmatched: 9. Germline V lookup: CDR1 GTSNPN, CDR2 SVGIG (reference sequence). The CDR3 runs 16 residues. As DNA, the CDR3 is TGTGCCTGGAGTTTATTTTTGGGACAGGGGCACACTGAAGCTTTCTTT. Its protein product is CAWSLFLGQGHTEAFF. Full variable domain (rest looked up from reference TRBV30 and TRBJ1-1): SQTIHQWPATLVQPVGSPLSLECTVEGTSNPNLYWYRQAAGRGLQLLFYSVGIGQISSEVPQNLSASRPQDRQFILSSKKLLLSDSGFYLCAWSLFLGQGHTEAFFGQGTRLTVV.

The gene calls are TRBV20-1 and TRBJ2-7, with D possibly matching TRBD1 (6 bases). Trimming removed 6 bases at V and 7 bases at J, with 13 bases between. The germline CDR1 and CDR2 sequences are DFQATT and SNEGSKA (reference sequence). This CDR3 comprises 11 residues. CDR3 sequence reads: CSAAKTGEQYF. The CDR3 region has the DNA TGCAGTGCCGCCAAAACAGGGGAGCAGTACTTC.

The chain uses TRBV28 and TRBJ2-1, with 8 nucleotides matching TRBD2. Germline lookup yields CDR1 MDHEN and CDR2 SYDVKM. The CDR3 has 15 residues. The ends lost 1 base at V and 9 bases at J; junction bases unmatched: 8. The CDR3 protein is CASSLYGRALPEQFF. CDR3 DNA sequence: TGTGCCAGCAGTTTATACGGGAGGGCCTTGCCTGAGCAGTTCTTC.

The J gene is TRBJ1-2, the V gene TRBV6-1, with TRBD1 matching over 7 bases. Germline V gene data show CDR1 as MNHNS and CDR2 as SASEGT. The CDR3 has 14 residues. The V gene end was trimmed by 3 bases and the J gene end by 8 bases; junction bases not matched to a gene: 9. The CDR3 sequence is CASSETIGQEGYTF. DNA of the CDR3: TGTGCCAGCAGTGAGACCATCGGACAGGAGGGCTACACCTTC.

The rearrangement uses TRBV7-9 and TRBJ1-1; TRBD1 is a possible D gene (6 bases). This CDR3 is 13 amino acids long. The germline CDR1 and CDR2 sequences are SEHNR and FQNEAQ (reference sequence). Trimming removed 5 bases from V and 1 base from J, with 8 bases in between. CDR3 DNA sequence: TGTGCCAGCAGCCCGGGACAGAACACTGAAGCTTTCTTT. Residues: CASSPGQNTEAFF.

V is TRBV12-5 and J is TRBJ2-7; D ambiguous. This CDR3 is built from 14 residues. CDR1 is LGHNT and CDR2 is FRNRAP in the germline V gene. V was trimmed by 2 bases and J by 0 bases, leaving 8 bases between them. The CDR3 DNA is TGTGCTAGTGGTTTGTTGACAAACTCCTACGAGCAGTACTTC. This encodes CASGLLTNSYEQYF.

The genes are TRBV15 and TRBJ2-5; perhaps TRBD2 as D (6 bases). The V and J ends lost 1 base and 2 bases respectively, with 14 bases between them. The CDR3 is 16 residues long. Germline CDR1 LNHNV, CDR2 YYDKDF (reference sequence). CDR3 loop: CATSRAGVGRQETQYF. CDR3 nucleotides: TGTGCCACCAGCAGAGCGGGAGTTGGACGACAAGAGACCCAGTACTTC.

The chain carries TRBV24-1 and TRBJ2-3; 10 bases align to TRBD1. The J segment lost 1 base and the V segment lost 6 bases, leaving 3 bases of the junction unmatched. CDR1 and CDR2 (germline): KGHDR, SFDVKD. The CDR3 length is 15 residues. CDR3 sequence: CATSKTGGGTDTQYF. The CDR3 DNA is TGTGCCACCAGTAAGACAGGGGGCGGCACAGATACGCAGTATTTT.

The chain carries TRBV7-2 and TRBJ2-1; D possibly corresponds to TRBD2 (6 bases). The CDR3 is 15 residues long. Trimming took 4 bases from V and 4 from J, leaving 14 bases between them. Germline V gene lookup returns CDR1 SGHTA and CDR2 FQGNSA. The CDR3 region has the DNA TGTGCCAGCAGCTCCTCCGGGACTGTATACAATGAGCAGTTCTTC. Protein product: CASSSSGTVYNEQFF. Complete variable domain (other parts from reference TRBV7-2 and TRBJ2-1): GAGVSQSPSNKVTEKGKDVELRCDPISGHTALYWYRQSLGQGLEFLIYFQGNSAPDKSGLPSDRFSAERTGGSVSTLTIQRTQQEDSAVYLCASSSSGTVYNEQFFGPGTRLTVL.

The rearrangement uses TRBV7-6 and TRBJ2-2; TRBD2 matches 11 bases. V shed 3 bases and J 0 bases; nucleotides not matched to a gene: 3. The V gene's germline CDR1 is SGHVS and CDR2 FNYEAQ. The CDR3 consists of 17 residues. The CDR3 reads CASSLASGGPNTGELFF. In DNA, the CDR3 is TGTGCCAGCAGCTTGGCTAGCGGGGGGCCGAACACCGGGGAGCTGTTTTTT.

The chain couples TRBV4-1 to TRBJ2-1; possibly TRBD1 for D (6 bases). Germline CDR1 and CDR2: MGHRA and YSYEKL. Trimming took 4 bases from V and 4 from J, leaving 11 bases between them. The CDR3 length is 14 residues. CDR3 nucleotide sequence: TGCGCCAGCAGCCGTGTCGGACAGTACAATGAGCAGTTCTTC. It translates to CASSRVGQYNEQFF.

The chain combines TRBV12-3 or TRBV12-4 with TRBJ1-1, with no clear D. CDR3 length: 13 amino acids. The ends were cut back, 7 bases at V and 3 bases at J, with 12 bases in the middle. Here the CDR3 DNA reads TGTGCCAGCAACTTAAACCGGGACACTGAAGCTTTCTTT. This sequence encodes CASNLNRDTEAFF.

The V call is TRBV19, the J call TRBJ2-1; 11 nucleotides align to TRBD2. The V and J ends lost 7 bases and 12 bases, in that order; junction bases with no gene match: 11. Germline-derived CDR1 and CDR2 are LNHDA and SQIVND (reference sequence). The length of the CDR3 is 14 residues. This CDR3 reads CASKQATTSGRQFF. For the CDR3, the DNA is TGTGCCAGTAAACAAGCTACTACTAGCGGGAGGCAGTTCTTC.

This chain joins TRBV5-4 and TRBJ2-1, with 7 bases matching TRBD1. Per the germline V gene, CDR1 is SGHNT and CDR2 is YYREEE (reference sequence). V shed 0 bases and J 2 bases; nucleotides not matched to a gene: 2. CDR3 size: 15 residues. The chain's CDR3 is CASSLEGTAYNEQFF. The DNA of the CDR3 is TGTGCCAGCAGCTTGGAAGGGACAGCCTACAATGAGCAGTTCTTC.

The rearrangement joins TRBV5-5 to TRBJ2-5; D is perhaps TRBD2 (6 bases). The CDR3 has 15 amino acids. The V end lost 1 base, the J end lost 1 base, and 11 bases lay between the germline ends. CDR1 and CDR2 from the germline V gene are SGHKS and YYEKEE (reference sequence). The CDR3 DNA is TGTGCCAGCAGCTTGTCCGGGGGACCCCAAGAGACCCAGTACTTC. Translating gives CASSLSGGPQETQYF.

The V and J genes are TRBV2 and TRBJ2-5; 13 positions match TRBD2. V dropped 6 bases and J dropped 4; count of bases not matched to a gene: 5. This CDR3 region has 15 residues. CDR1 is SNHLY and CDR2 is FYNNEI in the germline V gene. CDR3 amino acids: CASSPRTSGGETQYF. DNA for the CDR3: TGTGCCAGCAGCCCCCGGACTAGCGGGGGAGAGACCCAGTACTTC.

This clone was recorded once. The chain joins TRBV5-1 to TRBJ2-3; TRBD2 aligns across 7 bases. The CDR3 covers 15 residues. The V gene end was trimmed by 2 bases and the J gene end by 3 bases; junction bases not matched to a gene: 6. From germline, CDR1 is SGHRS and CDR2 YFSETQ. The CDR3 DNA sequence: TGCGCCAGCAGCTTTGGCGGGAGTGGGACAGATACGCAGTATTTT. Residues: CASSFGGSGTDTQYF.

This clone has just one count. The chain combines TRBV2 with TRBJ1-2; 7 bases agree with TRBD1. The germline V gene has CDR1 SNHLY and CDR2 FYNNEI. V shed 6 bases, J shed 3 bases, and the junction held 4 bases outside the gene matches. This CDR3 has 13 residues. As DNA, the CDR3 is TGTGCCAGCAGACACAGGGGTTACTATGGCTACACCTTC. Amino acids: CASRHRGYYGYTF.

This clone has a handful of counts. The V and J genes are TRBV7-6 and TRBJ2-3; D ambiguous. Trimming left V 0 bases short and J 5 bases short, with 6 bases between. Germline CDR1 is SGHVS and CDR2 is FNYEAQ. This CDR3 comprises 13 residues. CDR3 DNA: TGTGCCAGCAGCTTAGCGGAGCGAGATACGCAGTATTTT. Translation gives CASSLAERDTQYF.

The V and J genes are TRBV6-6 and TRBJ1-4; 10 bases match TRBD1. Germline CDR1 MNHNY, CDR2 SVGAGI (reference sequence). The trim removed 5 bases at V and 7 bases at J, leaving 7 bases unmatched. This CDR3 has 15 amino acids. The CDR3 sequence: CASSRRGQGGEKLFF. The CDR3 DNA is TGTGCCAGCAGTCGTCGAGGACAGGGGGGTGAAAAACTGTTTTTT.

The chain couples TRBV24-1 to TRBJ2-1, with D hard to call. Trimming pared 8 bases from V and 6 bases from J, leaving 10 bases between. The CDR3 spans 12 residues. Germline CDR1 KGHDR, CDR2 SFDVKD. CDR3 sequence (DNA): TGTGCCACCAATACCGGGTCCAATGAGCAGTTCTTC. Amino acid sequence: CATNTGSNEQFF.

The gene calls are TRBV5-1 and TRBJ2-1; TRBD1 matches at 9 bases. Germline assignment: CDR1 SGHRS and CDR2 YFSETQ. The V and J ends lost 4 bases and 4 bases, in that order; junction bases with no gene match: 6. The CDR3 is 15 residues long. The CDR3, as DNA: TGCGCCAGCAGCCCGGGACAGGGCTCGTACAATGAGCAGTTCTTC. It codes for CASSPGQGSYNEQFF.

There are a few counts of this clone. The J gene is TRBJ2-1, the V gene TRBV7-8; TRBD1 agrees at 9 bases. The CDR3 extends over 15 amino acids. Germline V CDR1 and CDR2: SGHVS, FQNEAQ. The trim removed 6 bases at V and 9 bases at J, leaving 12 bases unmatched. As DNA, the CDR3 is TGTGCCAGCAGTCCGCCGGGACAGGGTTGGAGTGAGCAGTTCTTC. It translates to CASSPPGQGWSEQFF.

The J gene is TRBJ2-5, the V gene TRBV13; a possible D gene is TRBD2 (5 bases). The length of the CDR3 is 13 residues. V was cut by 5 bases and J by 4 bases, with 11 bases left in between. CDR1 PRHDT and CDR2 FYEKMQ come from the germline V gene (reference sequence). The CDR3 loop is CASSLRGAETQYF. Here the CDR3 DNA reads TGTGCCAGCAGCCTTCGGGGAGCAGAGACCCAGTACTTC.

Remarks on this clone: Other nucleotide sequences in the sample specify the same CDR3. The chain has TRBV28 and TRBJ2-7, with 13 bases that match TRBD2. Trimming at V came to 6 bases and at J to 6 bases, leaving 5 bases not matched to a gene. CDR3 length: 14 amino acids. Per the germline V gene, CDR1 is MDHEN and CDR2 is SYDVKM. CDR3 bases: TGTGCCAGCAGCATAGGACTAGCGGGAGCCGAGCAGTACTTC. This encodes CASSIGLAGAEQYF.